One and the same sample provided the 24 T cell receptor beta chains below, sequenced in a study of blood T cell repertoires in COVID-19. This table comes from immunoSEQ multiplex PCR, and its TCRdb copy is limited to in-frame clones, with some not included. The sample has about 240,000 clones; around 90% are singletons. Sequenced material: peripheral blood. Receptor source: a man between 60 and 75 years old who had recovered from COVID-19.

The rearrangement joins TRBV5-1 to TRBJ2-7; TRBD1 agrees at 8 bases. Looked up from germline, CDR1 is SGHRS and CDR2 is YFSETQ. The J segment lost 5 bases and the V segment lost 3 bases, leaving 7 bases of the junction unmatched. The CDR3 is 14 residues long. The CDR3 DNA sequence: TGCGCCAGCAGCTACGGACAGGGTGGGCACGAGCAGTACTTC. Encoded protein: CASSYGQGGHEQYF.

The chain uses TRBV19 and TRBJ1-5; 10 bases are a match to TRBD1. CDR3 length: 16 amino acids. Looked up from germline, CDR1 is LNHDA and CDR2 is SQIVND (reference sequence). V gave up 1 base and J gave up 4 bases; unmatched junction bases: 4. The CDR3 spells CASSIATGGANQPQHF. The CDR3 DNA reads TGTGCCAGTAGTATAGCGACAGGGGGCGCGAATCAGCCCCAGCATTTT.

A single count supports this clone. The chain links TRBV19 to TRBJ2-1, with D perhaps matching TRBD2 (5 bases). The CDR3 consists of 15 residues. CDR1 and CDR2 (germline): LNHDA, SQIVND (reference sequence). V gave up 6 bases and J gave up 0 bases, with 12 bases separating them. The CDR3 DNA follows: TGTGCCAGTAGCCCCCCGGGGAGCTCCTACAATGAGCAGTTCTTC. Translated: CASSPPGSSYNEQFF.

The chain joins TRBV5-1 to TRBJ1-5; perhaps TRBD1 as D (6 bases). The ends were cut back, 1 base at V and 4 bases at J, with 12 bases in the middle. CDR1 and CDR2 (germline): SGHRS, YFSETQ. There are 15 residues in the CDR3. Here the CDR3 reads CASSLWQGLNQPQHF. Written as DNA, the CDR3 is TGCGCCAGCAGCTTGTGGCAGGGGTTGAATCAGCCCCAGCATTTT.

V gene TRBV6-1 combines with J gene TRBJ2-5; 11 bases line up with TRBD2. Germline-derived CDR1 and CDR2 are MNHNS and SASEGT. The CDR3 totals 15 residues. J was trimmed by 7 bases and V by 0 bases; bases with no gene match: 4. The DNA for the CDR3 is TGTGCCAGCAGTGAAGCGACTAGCGGGACGGGGACCCAGTACTTC. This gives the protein CASSEATSGTGTQYF.

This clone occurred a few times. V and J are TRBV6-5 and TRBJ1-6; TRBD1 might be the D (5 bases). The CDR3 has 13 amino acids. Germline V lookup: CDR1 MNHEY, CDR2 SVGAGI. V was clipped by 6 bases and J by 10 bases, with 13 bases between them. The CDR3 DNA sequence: TGTGCCAGCAGCCGACGGGGGTCATCACCCCTCCACTTT. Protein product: CASSRRGSSPLHF.

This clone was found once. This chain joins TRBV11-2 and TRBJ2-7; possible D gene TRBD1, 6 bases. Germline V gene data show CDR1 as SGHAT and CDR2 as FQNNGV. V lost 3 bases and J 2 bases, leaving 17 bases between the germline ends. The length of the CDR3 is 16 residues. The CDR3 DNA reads TGTGCCAGCAGCTTTTCTTCGGGACACCAAACCTACGAGCAGTACTTC. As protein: CASSFSSGHQTYEQYF.

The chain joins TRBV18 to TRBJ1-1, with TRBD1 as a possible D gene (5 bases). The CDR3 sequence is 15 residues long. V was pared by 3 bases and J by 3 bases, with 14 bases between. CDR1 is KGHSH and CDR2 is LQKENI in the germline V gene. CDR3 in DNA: TGTGCCAGCTCACCTCGCAGGGCCGAGGACACTGAAGCTTTCTTT. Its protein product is CASSPRRAEDTEAFF. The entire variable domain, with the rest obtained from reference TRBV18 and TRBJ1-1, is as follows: NAGVMQNPRHLVRRRGQEARLRCSPMKGHSHVYWYRQLPEEGLKFMVYLQKENIIDESGMPKERFSAEFPKEGPSILRIQQVVRGDSAAYFCASSPRRAEDTEAFFGQGTRLTVV.

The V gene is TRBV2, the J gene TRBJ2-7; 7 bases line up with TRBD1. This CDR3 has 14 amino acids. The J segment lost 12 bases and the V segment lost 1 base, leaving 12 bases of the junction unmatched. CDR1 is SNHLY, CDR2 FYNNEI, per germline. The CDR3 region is CASSEVLQGTPAYF. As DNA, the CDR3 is TGTGCCAGCAGTGAAGTTCTACAGGGGACCCCAGCGTACTTC.

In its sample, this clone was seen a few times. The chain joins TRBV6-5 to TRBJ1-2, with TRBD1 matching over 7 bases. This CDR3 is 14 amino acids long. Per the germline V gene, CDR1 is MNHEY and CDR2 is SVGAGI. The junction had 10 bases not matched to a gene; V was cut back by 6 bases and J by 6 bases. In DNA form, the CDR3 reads TGTGCCAGCAGCAAAAACAGGGGATTGGATGGCTACACCTTC. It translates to CASSKNRGLDGYTF.

CDR3 DNA: TGCGCCAGCAGCTTAGGGCTTGAGGGGGTCCGGTACTTC. It is translated as CASSLGLEGVRYF. The rearrangement links TRBV5-1 to TRBJ2-5, with D possibly matching TRBD1 (6 bases). This CDR3 is 13 amino acids long. Trimming shortened V by 2 bases and J by 13 bases, and 18 bases separated the two germline ends. CDR1 SGHRS and CDR2 YFSETQ come from the germline V gene.

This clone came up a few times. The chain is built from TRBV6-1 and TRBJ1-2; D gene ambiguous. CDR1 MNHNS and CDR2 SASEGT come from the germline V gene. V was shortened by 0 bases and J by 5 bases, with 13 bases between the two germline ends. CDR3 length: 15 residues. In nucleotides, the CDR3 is TGTGCCAGCAGTGAAGCTTCCCCGCGGAGATATGGCTACACCTTC. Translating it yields CASSEASPRRYGYTF.

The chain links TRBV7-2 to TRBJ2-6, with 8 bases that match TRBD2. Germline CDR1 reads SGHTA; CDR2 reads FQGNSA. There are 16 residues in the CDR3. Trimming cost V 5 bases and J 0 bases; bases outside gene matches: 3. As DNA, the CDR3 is TGTGCCAGCAGCCTAAGCGGGGGCTCTGGGGCCAACGTCCTGACTTTC. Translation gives CASSLSGGSGANVLTF. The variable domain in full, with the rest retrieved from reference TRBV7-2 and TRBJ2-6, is GAGVSQSPSNKVTEKGKDVELRCDPISGHTALYWYRQSLGQGLEFLIYFQGNSAPDKSGLPSDRFSAERTGGSVSTLTIQRTQQEDSAVYLCASSLSGGSGANVLTFGAGSRLTVL.

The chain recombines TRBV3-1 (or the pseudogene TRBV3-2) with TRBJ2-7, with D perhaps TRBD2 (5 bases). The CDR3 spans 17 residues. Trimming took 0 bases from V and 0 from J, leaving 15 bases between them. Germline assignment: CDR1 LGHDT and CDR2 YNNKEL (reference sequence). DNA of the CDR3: TGTGCCAGCAGCCAAGAAGAAAGAGGGCCGAGCTCCTACGAGCAGTACGTC. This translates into CASSQEERGPSSYEQYV.

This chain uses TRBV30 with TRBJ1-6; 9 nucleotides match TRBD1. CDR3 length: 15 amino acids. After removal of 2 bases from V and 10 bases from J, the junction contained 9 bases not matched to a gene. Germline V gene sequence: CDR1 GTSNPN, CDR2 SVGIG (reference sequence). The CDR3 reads CAWSIGRTGVSPLHF. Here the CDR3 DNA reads TGTGCCTGGAGTATTGGTAGGACAGGGGTGTCACCCCTCCACTTT.

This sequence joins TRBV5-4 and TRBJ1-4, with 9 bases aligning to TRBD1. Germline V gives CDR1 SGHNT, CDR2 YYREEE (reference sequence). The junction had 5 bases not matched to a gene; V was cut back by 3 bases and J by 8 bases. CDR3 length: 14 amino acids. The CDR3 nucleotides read TGTGCCAGCAGCTCCCGGGACAGGGAAGAAAAACTGTTTTTT. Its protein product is CASSSRDREEKLFF.

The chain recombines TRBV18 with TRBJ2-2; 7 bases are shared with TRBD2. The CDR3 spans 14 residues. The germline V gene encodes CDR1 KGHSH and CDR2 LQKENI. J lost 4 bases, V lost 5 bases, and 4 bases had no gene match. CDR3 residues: CASSLQRGTGELFF. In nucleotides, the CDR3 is TGTGCCAGCTCATTACAGCGGGGCACCGGGGAGCTGTTTTTT.

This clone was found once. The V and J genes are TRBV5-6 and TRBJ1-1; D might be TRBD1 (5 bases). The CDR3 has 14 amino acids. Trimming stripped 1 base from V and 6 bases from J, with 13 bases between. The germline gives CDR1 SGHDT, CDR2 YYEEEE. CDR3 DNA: TGTGCCAGCAGCTTGACCTGGAAAGGGGCTGAAGCTTTCTTT. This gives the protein CASSLTWKGAEAFF.

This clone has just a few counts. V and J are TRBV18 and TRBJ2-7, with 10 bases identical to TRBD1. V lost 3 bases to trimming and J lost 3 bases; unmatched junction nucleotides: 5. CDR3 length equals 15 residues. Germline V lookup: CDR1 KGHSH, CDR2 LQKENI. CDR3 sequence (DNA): TGTGCCAGCTCACCCTCTGGGACAGGGGTCTACGAGCAGTACTTC. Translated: CASSPSGTGVYEQYF.

CDR3 loop: CASSLWYGTHEQYF. The CDR3 nucleotides are TGCGCCAGCAGCTTGTGGTACGGTACCCACGAGCAGTACTTC. The chain couples TRBV5-1 to TRBJ2-7, with unresolved D. Germline V gene lookup returns CDR1 SGHRS and CDR2 YFSETQ. Trimming left V 1 base short and J 5 bases short, with 13 bases between. The CDR3 has 14 residues. The full variable domain, in which reference TRBV5-1 and TRBJ2-7 provide the parts outside the CDR3, is KAGVTQTPRYLIKTRGQQVTLSCSPISGHRSVSWYQQTPGQGLQFLFEYFSETQRNKGNFPGRFSGRQFSNSRSEMNVSTLELGDSALYLCASSLWYGTHEQYFGPGTRLTVT.

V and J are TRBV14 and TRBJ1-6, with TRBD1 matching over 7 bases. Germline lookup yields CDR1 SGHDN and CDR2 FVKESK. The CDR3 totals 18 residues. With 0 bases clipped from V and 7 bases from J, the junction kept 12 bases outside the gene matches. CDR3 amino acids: CASSQDRREGGNNSPLHF. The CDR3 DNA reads TGTGCCAGCAGCCAAGATAGGAGGGAAGGGGGCAACAATTCACCCCTCCACTTT.

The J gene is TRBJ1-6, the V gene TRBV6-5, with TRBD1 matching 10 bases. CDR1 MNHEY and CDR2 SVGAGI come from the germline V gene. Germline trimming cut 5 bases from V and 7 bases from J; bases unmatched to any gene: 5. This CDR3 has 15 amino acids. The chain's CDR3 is CASSISGQGNSPLHF. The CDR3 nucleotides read TGTGCCAGCAGTATCTCGGGACAGGGGAATTCACCCCTCCACTTT.

DNA for the CDR3: TGTGCCAGCAGTGGATACCGGGACAGGGTCCTTCTTGAAGCTTTCTTT. Amino acid sequence: CASSGYRDRVLLEAFF. The chain is built from TRBV2 and TRBJ1-1; 9 bases map to TRBD1. The V and J ends lost 4 bases and 7 bases, in that order; junction bases with no gene match: 13. Looked up from germline, CDR1 is SNHLY and CDR2 is FYNNEI. The CDR3 is 16 residues long.

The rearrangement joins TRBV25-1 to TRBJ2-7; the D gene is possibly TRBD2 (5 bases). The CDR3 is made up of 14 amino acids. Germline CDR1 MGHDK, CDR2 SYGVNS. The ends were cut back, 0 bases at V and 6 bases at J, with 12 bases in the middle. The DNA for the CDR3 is TGTGCCAGCAGTGAATATCGGGGTATCGGCGAGCAGTACTTC. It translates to CASSEYRGIGEQYF.